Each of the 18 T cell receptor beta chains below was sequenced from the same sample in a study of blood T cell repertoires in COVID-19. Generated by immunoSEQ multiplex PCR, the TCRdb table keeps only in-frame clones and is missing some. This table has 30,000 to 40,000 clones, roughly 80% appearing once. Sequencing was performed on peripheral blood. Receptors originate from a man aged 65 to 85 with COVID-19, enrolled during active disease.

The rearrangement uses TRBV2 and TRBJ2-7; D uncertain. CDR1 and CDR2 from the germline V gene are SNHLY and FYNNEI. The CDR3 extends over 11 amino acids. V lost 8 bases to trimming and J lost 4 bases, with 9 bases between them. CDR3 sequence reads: CASGPAYEQYF. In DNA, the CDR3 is TGTGCCAGCGGGCCGGCGTACGAGCAGTACTTC.

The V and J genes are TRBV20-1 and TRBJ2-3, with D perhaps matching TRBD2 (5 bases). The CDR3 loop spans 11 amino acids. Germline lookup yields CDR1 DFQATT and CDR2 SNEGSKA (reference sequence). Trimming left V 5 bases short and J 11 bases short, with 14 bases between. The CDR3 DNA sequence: TGCAGTGCTCCGAGAGCGGACTTGCAGTATTTT. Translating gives CSAPRADLQYF.

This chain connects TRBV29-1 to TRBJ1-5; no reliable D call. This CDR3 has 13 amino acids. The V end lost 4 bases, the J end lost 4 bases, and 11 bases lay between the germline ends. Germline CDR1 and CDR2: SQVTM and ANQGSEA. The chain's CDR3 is CSVAAGVNQPQHF. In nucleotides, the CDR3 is TGCAGCGTTGCAGCCGGGGTTAATCAGCCCCAGCATTTT.

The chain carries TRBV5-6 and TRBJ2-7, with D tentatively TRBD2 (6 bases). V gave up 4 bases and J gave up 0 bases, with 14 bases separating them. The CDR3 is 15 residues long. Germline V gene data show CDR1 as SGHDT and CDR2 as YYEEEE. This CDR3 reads CASSRGLSPSYEQYF. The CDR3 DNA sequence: TGTGCCAGCAGCCGGGGACTCTCTCCCTCCTACGAGCAGTACTTC.

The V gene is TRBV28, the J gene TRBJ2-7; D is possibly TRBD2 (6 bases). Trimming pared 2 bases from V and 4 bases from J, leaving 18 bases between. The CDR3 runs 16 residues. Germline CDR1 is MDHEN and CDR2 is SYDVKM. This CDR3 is CASSLPLYGRGYEQYF. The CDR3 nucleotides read TGTGCCAGCAGTTTACCCCTTTACGGGAGAGGATACGAGCAGTACTTC.

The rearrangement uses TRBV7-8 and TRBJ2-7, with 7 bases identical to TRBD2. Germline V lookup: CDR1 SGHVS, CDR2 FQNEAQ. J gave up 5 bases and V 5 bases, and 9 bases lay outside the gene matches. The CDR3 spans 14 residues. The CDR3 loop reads CASSPRETSDEQYF. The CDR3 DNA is TGTGCCAGCAGCCCGCGGGAGACCAGCGACGAGCAGTACTTC.

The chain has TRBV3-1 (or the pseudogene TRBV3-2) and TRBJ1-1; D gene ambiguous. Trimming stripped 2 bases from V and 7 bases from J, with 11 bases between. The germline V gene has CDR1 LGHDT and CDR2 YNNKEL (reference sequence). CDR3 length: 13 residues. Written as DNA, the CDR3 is TGTGCCAGCAGCCAATTGGGCTTCGATGAAGCTTTCTTT. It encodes CASSQLGFDEAFF.

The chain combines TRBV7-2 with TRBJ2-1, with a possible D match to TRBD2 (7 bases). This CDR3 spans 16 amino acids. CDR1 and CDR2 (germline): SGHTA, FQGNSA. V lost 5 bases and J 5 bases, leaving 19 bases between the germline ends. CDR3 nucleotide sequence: TGTGCCAGCAGCCTCATGGGGGCGGGGGAAAACAATGAGCAGTTCTTC. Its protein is CASSLMGAGENNEQFF.

The CDR3 DNA is TGTGCCGTCCAAGACAGGGGAGCAGGCGAGCAGTACTTC. The encoded protein is CAVQDRGAGEQYF. The chain uses TRBV2 and TRBJ2-7, with 8 bases aligning to TRBD1. Germline-derived CDR1 and CDR2 are SNHLY and FYNNEI. The J segment lost 6 bases and the V segment lost 11 bases, leaving 12 bases of the junction unmatched. This CDR3 contains 13 residues.

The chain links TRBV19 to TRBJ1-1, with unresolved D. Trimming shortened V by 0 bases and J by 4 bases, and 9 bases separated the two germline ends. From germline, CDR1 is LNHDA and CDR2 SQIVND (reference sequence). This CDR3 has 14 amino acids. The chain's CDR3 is CASSIEAGGTEAFF. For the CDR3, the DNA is TGTGCCAGTAGTATAGAGGCTGGTGGCACTGAAGCTTTCTTT.

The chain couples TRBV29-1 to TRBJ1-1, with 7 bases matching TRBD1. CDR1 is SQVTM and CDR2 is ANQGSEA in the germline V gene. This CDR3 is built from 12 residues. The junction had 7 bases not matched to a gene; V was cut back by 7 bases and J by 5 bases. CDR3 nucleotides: TGCAGCGCAACGAACAGGGGAACTGAAGCTTTCTTT. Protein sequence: CSATNRGTEAFF. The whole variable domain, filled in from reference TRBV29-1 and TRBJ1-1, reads SAVISQKPSRDICQRGTSLTIQCQVDSQVTMMFWYRQQPGQSLTLIATANQGSEATYESGFVIDKFPISRPNLTFSTLTVSNMSPEDSSIYLCSATNRGTEAFFGQGTRLTVV.

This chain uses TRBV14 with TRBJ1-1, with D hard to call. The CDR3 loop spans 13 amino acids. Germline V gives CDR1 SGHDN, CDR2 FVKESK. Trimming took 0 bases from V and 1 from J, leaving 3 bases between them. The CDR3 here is CASSQDQNTEAFF. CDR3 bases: TGTGCCAGCAGCCAAGATCAGAACACTGAAGCTTTCTTT.

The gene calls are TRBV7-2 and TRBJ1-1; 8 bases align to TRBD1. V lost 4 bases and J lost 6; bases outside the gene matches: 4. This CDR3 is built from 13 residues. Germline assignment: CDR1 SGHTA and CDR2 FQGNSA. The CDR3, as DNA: TGTGCCAGCAGCTCGCAGGGGGCCGCTGAAGCTTTCTTT. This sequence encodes CASSSQGAAEAFF.

CDR3 nucleotide sequence: TGTGCCAGCAGCCAAGAAGTAAGTTTAGCGGGAGGGCCTCTAGGCACAGATACGCAGTATTTT. Its translation is CASSQEVSLAGGPLGTDTQYF. The chain recombines TRBV3-1 (or the pseudogene TRBV3-2) with TRBJ2-3; 11 bases map to TRBD2. The CDR3 totals 21 residues. Germline lookup yields CDR1 LGHDT and CDR2 YNNKEL (reference sequence). Trimming removed 0 bases from V and 1 base from J; junction bases left unmatched: 15.

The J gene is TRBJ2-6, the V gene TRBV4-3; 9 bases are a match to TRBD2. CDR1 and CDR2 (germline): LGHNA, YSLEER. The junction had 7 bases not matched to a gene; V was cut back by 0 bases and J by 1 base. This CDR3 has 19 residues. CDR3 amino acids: CASSQEPIAGVSGANVLTF. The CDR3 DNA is TGCGCCAGCAGCCAAGAACCGATAGCGGGAGTTTCTGGGGCCAACGTCCTGACTTTC.

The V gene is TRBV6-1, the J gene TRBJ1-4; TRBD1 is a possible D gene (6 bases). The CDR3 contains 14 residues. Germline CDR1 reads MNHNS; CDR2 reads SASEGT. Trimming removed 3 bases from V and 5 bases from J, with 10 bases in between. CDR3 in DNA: TGTGCCAGCAGTGAGACAGGTGCAAATGAAAAACTGTTTTTT. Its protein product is CASSETGANEKLFF.

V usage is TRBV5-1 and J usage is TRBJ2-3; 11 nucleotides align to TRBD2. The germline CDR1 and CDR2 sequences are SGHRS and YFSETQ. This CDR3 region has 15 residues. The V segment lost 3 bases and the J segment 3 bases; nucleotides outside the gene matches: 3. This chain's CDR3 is CASSSGLAATDTQYF. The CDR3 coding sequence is TGCGCCAGCAGCTCGGGACTAGCGGCGACAGATACGCAGTATTTT.

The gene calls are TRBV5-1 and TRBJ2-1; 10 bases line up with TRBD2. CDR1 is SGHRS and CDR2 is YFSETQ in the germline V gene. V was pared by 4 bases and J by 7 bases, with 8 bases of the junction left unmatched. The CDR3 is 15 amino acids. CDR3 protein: CASSLLAGDINEQFF. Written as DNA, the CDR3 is TGCGCCAGCAGCCTTCTAGCGGGAGATATAAATGAGCAGTTCTTC. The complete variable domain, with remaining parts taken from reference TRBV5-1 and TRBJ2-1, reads KAGVTQTPRYLIKTRGQQVTLSCSPISGHRSVSWYQQTPGQGLQFLFEYFSETQRNKGNFPGRFSGRQFSNSRSEMNVSTLELGDSALYLCASSLLAGDINEQFFGPGTRLTVL.